Listed below are T cell receptor beta chains from one sample, sequenced in a study of identical twins. TCRdb re-analysed the 5' RACE reads in MiXCR, keeping a single row per CDR3 protein. Here the sample spans approximately 300,000 distinct CDR3 sequences, less than 9.5% being singletons. These data also formed part of another study, on yellow fever vaccine responses in identical twins.

The sequencing input was CD8+ T cells sorted from blood. These receptors were taken from a young woman in good health. Each CDR3 is given with its conserved first and last residue. A D gene is named only where the DNA matches it firmly. Clone size is not always given. Where it is, it says once, few, many or a class for expanded clones.

TRBD2	TRBV29-1	many	TRBJ2-1	TGCAGCGTTGTGGAGCGGGAGGGCCCAAATGAGCAGTTCTTC	CSVVEREGPNEQFF
TRBD1	TRBV20-1	few	TRBJ1-5	TGCAGTGCTAGAGTGGAACAGGGGTACGCCCAGCATTTT	CSARVEQGYAQHF
-	TRBV5-1	many	TRBJ2-7	TGCGCCAGCAGCTTTGACAGGTCATACGAGCAGTACTTC	CASSFDRSYEQYF
-	TRBV9	few	TRBJ2-2	TGTGCCAGCAGTCAACAGGGTGCCGGGGAGCTGTTTTTT	CASSQQGAGELFF
-	TRBV4-1	-	TRBJ1-1	TGCGCCAGCAGCCTTACCTTGATGGACACTGAAGCTTTCTTT	CASSLTLMDTEAFF
-	TRBV28	many	TRBJ1-1	TGTGCCAGCAGTTTTTCTTTGAACACTGAAGCTTTCTTT	CASSFSLNTEAFF
TRBD1	TRBV7-9	-	TRBJ1-2	TGTGCCAGCAGCCCGAAAGGGACAGTCAACTATGGCTACACCTTC	CASSPKGTVNYGYTF
-	TRBV7-2	many	TRBJ1-1	TGTGCCAGCAGCTTACTCTGGGGGTATGGCACTGAAGCTTTCTTT	CASSLLWGYGTEAFF
TRBD1	TRBV28	-	TRBJ1-4	TGTGCCAGCAGAAGACAGGGGCCCAGTGAAAAACTGTTTTTT	CASRRQGPSEKLFF
TRBD2	TRBV5-6	-	TRBJ2-1	TGTGCCAGCAGCTATTTGGAGGTAGCGGGGCCGGGTGAGCAGTTCTTC	CASSYLEVAGPGEQFF
TRBD1	TRBV29-1	many	TRBJ1-2	TGCAGCGTTGTTGGTAGACAGGGCAGCTATGGCTACACCTTC	CSVVGRQGSYGYTF
TRBD1	TRBV4-1	few	TRBJ1-1	TGCGCCAGCAGCCATGGACAGGGGGCCGGCACTGAAGCTTTCTTT	CASSHGQGAGTEAFF
TRBD1	TRBV24-1	many	TRBJ2-3	TGTGCCACCAGTGATTTTACAGGGGAAGGTACGCAGTATTTT	CATSDFTGEGTQYF
TRBD2	TRBV24-1	few	TRBJ2-1	TGTGCCACCAGTGATCCTACCGTAGCGGGACCCTCCTACAATGAGCAGTTCTTC	CATSDPTVAGPSYNEQFF
TRBD2	TRBV7-9	few	TRBJ2-1	TGTGCCAGCACCCAACGCTCTAGCGGGAGAAGAGATGAGCAGTTCTTC	CASTQRSSGRRDEQFF
-	TRBV12-3/TRBV12-4	-	TRBJ2-1	TGTGCCAGCATGTGGAACCATGAGCAGTTCTTC	CASMWNHEQFF
-	TRBV4-2	many	TRBJ2-2	TGTGCCAGCAGCCCTCGTGGACAGAGCTTCAACACCGGGGAGCTGTTTTTT	CASSPRGQSFNTGELFF
TRBD2	TRBV12-3/TRBV12-4	few	TRBJ2-4	TGTGCCAGCAGAGGACTAGCGGATGCCAAAAACATTCAGTACTTC	CASRGLADAKNIQYF
-	TRBV6-1	many	TRBJ1-3	TGTGCCAGCAGTGAAGCGGAGGGTCTATCGGCGGCTGGAAACACCATATATTTT	CASSEAEGLSAAGNTIYF
TRBD2	TRBV6-5	-	TRBJ2-1	TGTGCCAGCAGTTACCCATGGACTAGAGGACCCTACAATGAGCAGTTCTTC	CASSYPWTRGPYNEQFF
TRBD1	TRBV7-6	few	TRBJ1-2	TGTGCCAGCAGCCCCTGGGACAGGAAAAGAGGTGGCTACACCTTC	CASSPWDRKRGGYTF
-	TRBV9	-	TRBJ2-1	TGTGCCAGCAGCGTAGGTGTCTATGAGCAGTTCTTC	CASSVGVYEQFF
TRBD2	TRBV25-1	many	TRBJ2-1	TGTGCCAGCAGTCAGACTAGCGGGAGTTCCAATGAGCAGTTCTTC	CASSQTSGSSNEQFF
-	TRBV9	few	TRBJ2-7	TGTGCCAGCAGCGTAGCGGGGAATGGCGAGCAGTACTTC	CASSVAGNGEQYF
-	TRBV9	few	TRBJ2-5	TGTGCCAGCAGCCAGTTCGGGGGACAAGAGACCCAGTACTTC	CASSQFGGQETQYF
TRBD1	TRBV6-1	many	TRBJ2-7	TGTGCCAGCACGGTGGCGGCAGGGGGTTTATCCGAGCAGTACTTC	CASTVAAGGLSEQYF
-	TRBV25-1	-	TRBJ1-1	TGTGCCAGCAGTGGGAGGGACGGGAATGTCATAGCTGAAGCTTTCTTT	CASSGRDGNVIAEAFF
TRBD2	TRBV7-9	-	TRBJ2-1	TGTGCCAGCAGCTCAATGCTAGCGGGTGAAACAAACAATGAGCAGTTCTTC	CASSSMLAGETNNEQFF
TRBD2	TRBV4-1	few	TRBJ2-3	TGCGCCAGCAGCCAAGAAATGGGACTAGCGGGACCCACAGATACGCAGTATTTT	CASSQEMGLAGPTDTQYF
TRBD2	TRBV5-1	-	TRBJ2-5	TGCGCCAGCAGCTTGACGCCTAGGACTAGCGGGGAGACCCAGTACTTC	CASSLTPRTSGETQYF
TRBD1	TRBV20-1	few	TRBJ2-7	TGCAGTGCCCCCGGGACAGAGGTCTACGAGCAGTACTTC	CSAPGTEVYEQYF
-	TRBV6-1	-	TRBJ1-4	TGTGCCAGCAGAGACCTACCAGGGACAACTAATGAAAAACTGTTTTTT	CASRDLPGTTNEKLFF
-	TRBV10-3	many	TRBJ2-7	TGTGCCATCAGTGAGTCGGGGAATACCTACGAGCAGTACTTC	CAISESGNTYEQYF
TRBD2	TRBV2	many	TRBJ2-7	TGTGCCAGCTTCAGCGGGGGGCCCTCCTACGAGCAGTACTTC	CASFSGGPSYEQYF
-	TRBV2	few	TRBJ1-3	TGTGCCAGCAGTGAAGGGTTTGGAAACACCATATATTTT	CASSEGFGNTIYF
TRBD1	TRBV12-3/TRBV12-4	many	TRBJ1-1	TGTGCCAACCTAGAAATCGACAGGGATGGGAACACTGAAGCTTTCTTT	CANLEIDRDGNTEAFF
TRBD1	TRBV10-3	many	TRBJ1-5	TGTGCCATCAGTGCAGACAGGGCTAATCAGCCCCAGCATTTT	CAISADRANQPQHF
-	TRBV10-3	many	TRBJ1-2	TGTGCCATGTGGGACACCTATGGCTACACCTTC	CAMWDTYGYTF
TRBD1	TRBV29-1	many	TRBJ2-1	TGCAGCGACAGGGGAAGCTCCTACAATGAGCAGTTCTTC	CSDRGSSYNEQFF
TRBD1	TRBV6-2/TRBV6-3	-	TRBJ1-1	TGTGCCAGCGTGGGGACAGTAGAAAATATAGGCACTGAAGCTTTCTTT	CASVGTVENIGTEAFF
TRBD1	TRBV28	many	TRBJ2-3	TGTGCCAGCAGTTTAAAAGGGGGCGCAGATACGCAGTATTTT	CASSLKGGADTQYF
-	TRBV7-9	many	TRBJ2-7	TGTGCCAGCAGCTTCGCGTCTTCCTACGAGCAGTACTTC	CASSFASSYEQYF
-	TRBV27	many	TRBJ2-7	TGTGCCAGCAGTTTAGGAGGGACACCCTACGAGCAGTACTTC	CASSLGGTPYEQYF
-	TRBV9	-	TRBJ1-6	TGTGCCAGCAGCCCCGGGGGGCCCTCACCCCTCCACTTT	CASSPGGPSPLHF
-	TRBV4-3	-	TRBJ2-7	TGCGCCAGCAGCCAAGATGTTCCAGGAAACTCCTACGAGCAGTACTTC	CASSQDVPGNSYEQYF